Each of the 10 T cell receptor beta chains below was sequenced from the same sample in a study of OX40 agonist ivuxolimab in advanced cancers. Clones were read by immunoSEQ multiplex PCR, and TCRdb kept only the in-frame ones, dropping some. This sample yields 50,000 to 60,000 clones, of which around 81% are seen a single time; roughly 4.4% belongs to the top ten. Specimen: CD4+ or CD8+ T cells sorted from blood, collected in a trial of the OX40 agonist ivuxolimab. All receptors derive from an adult with an advanced solid tumor such as melanoma, head and neck, liver or kidney cancer.

The chain is built from TRBV19 and TRBJ2-2; TRBD2 agrees at 9 bases. Germline-derived CDR1 and CDR2 are LNHDA and SQIVND (reference sequence). The CDR3 covers 17 residues. V lost 1 base, J lost 3 bases, and 6 bases stayed unmatched. Written as DNA, the CDR3 is TGTGCCAGTAGTATAGGCTTGGCGGGGGGGCACACCGGGGAGCTGTTTTTT. It specifies CASSIGLAGGHTGELFF.

The chain uses TRBV18 and TRBJ2-5; 13 positions match TRBD2. The CDR3 runs 16 residues. Trimming took 4 bases from V and 5 from J; bases not matched to a gene: 7. The germline V gene encodes CDR1 KGHSH and CDR2 LQKENI. CDR3 sequence (DNA): TGTGCCAGCTCACTTTGGACTAGCGGGGGTCCGGAGACCCAGTACTTC. It codes for CASSLWTSGGPETQYF.

V usage is TRBV6-6 and J usage is TRBJ2-1, with 8 nucleotides matching TRBD1. The CDR3 contains 15 residues. With 6 bases clipped from V and 2 bases from J, the junction kept 6 bases outside the gene matches. Germline lookup yields CDR1 MNHNY and CDR2 SVGAGI (reference sequence). In DNA, the CDR3 is TGTGCCAGCAGGGCCGGGACAGGCGCCTACAATGAGCAGTTCTTC. Residues: CASRAGTGAYNEQFF.

This sequence joins TRBV11-2 and TRBJ1-1; perhaps TRBD1 as D (5 bases). Per the germline V gene, CDR1 is SGHAT and CDR2 is FQNNGV. V was pared by 3 bases and J by 2 bases, with 13 bases between. The length of the CDR3 is 15 residues. The CDR3 DNA follows: TGTGCCAGCAGCTTCTCCAGGGCGGGAAACACTGAAGCTTTCTTT. It yields the protein CASSFSRAGNTEAFF.

The V gene is TRBV19, the J gene TRBJ2-1, with 11 bases fitting TRBD2. V shed 5 bases, J shed 7 bases, and the junction held 7 bases outside the gene matches. Germline loops: CDR1 LNHDA, CDR2 SQIVND (reference sequence). The CDR3 sequence is 15 residues long. CDR3 sequence: CASSPRLAGRNEQFF. CDR3 nucleotide sequence: TGTGCCAGTAGTCCCCGACTAGCGGGGAGGAATGAGCAGTTCTTC.

This sequence joins TRBV7-2 and TRBJ2-7; D is tentatively TRBD1 or TRBD2 (5 bases each). Trimming cost V 4 bases and J 4 bases, with 8 bases left between them. The CDR3 consists of 12 residues. Germline lookup yields CDR1 SGHTA and CDR2 FQGNSA. CDR3 DNA sequence: TGTGCCAGCAGCTGGGACGGTTACGAGCAGTACTTC. Encoded protein: CASSWDGYEQYF.

V is TRBV9 and J is TRBJ2-7; no clear D gene. The germline V and J ends were trimmed by 2 bases and 5 bases, with 14 bases remaining between them. The CDR3 covers 14 residues. Germline CDR1 SGDLS, CDR2 YYNGEE. The chain's CDR3 is CASSVGYHKNEQYF. The CDR3 DNA reads TGTGCCAGCAGCGTCGGCTACCACAAGAACGAGCAGTACTTC.

The chain joins TRBV11-2 to TRBJ2-1, with D tentatively TRBD1 (6 bases). Germline lookup yields CDR1 SGHAT and CDR2 FQNNGV. The CDR3 spans 15 residues. Trimming removed 5 bases at V and 5 bases at J, with 16 bases between. This CDR3 reads CASSPEFTGNNEQFF. In DNA form, the CDR3 reads TGTGCCAGCAGCCCGGAATTCACAGGGAACAATGAGCAGTTCTTC. Filled out from reference TRBV11-2 and TRBJ2-1, the complete variable domain reads EAGVAQSPRYKIIEKRQSVAFWCNPISGHATLYWYQQILGQGPKLLIQFQNNGVVDDSQLPKDRFSAERLKGVDSTLKIQPAKLEDSAVYLCASSPEFTGNNEQFFGPGTRLTVL.

The J gene is TRBJ2-3, the V gene TRBV5-1, with D unclear. This CDR3 is built from 14 residues. Germline assignment: CDR1 SGHRS and CDR2 YFSETQ. V lost 0 bases to trimming and J lost 2 bases, with 7 bases between them. The CDR3 DNA sequence: TGCGCCAGCAGCTTGGCTACGGACACAGATACGCAGTATTTT. Residues: CASSLATDTDTQYF. Together with reference TRBV5-1 and TRBJ2-3, the CDR3 gives the full variable domain: KAGVTQTPRYLIKTRGQQVTLSCSPISGHRSVSWYQQTPGQGLQFLFEYFSETQRNKGNFPGRFSGRQFSNSRSEMNVSTLELGDSALYLCASSLATDTDTQYFGPGTRLTVL.

V and J are TRBV10-3 and TRBJ2-2, with 10 bases matching TRBD1. The V gene's germline CDR1 is ENHRY and CDR2 SYGVKD. The CDR3 runs to 16 residues. Unmatched junction bases numbered 6, after V lost 3 bases and J lost 5 bases. CDR3 protein: CAISDPGQGVTGELFF. DNA of the CDR3: TGTGCCATCAGTGACCCCGGACAGGGGGTTACCGGGGAGCTGTTTTTT.